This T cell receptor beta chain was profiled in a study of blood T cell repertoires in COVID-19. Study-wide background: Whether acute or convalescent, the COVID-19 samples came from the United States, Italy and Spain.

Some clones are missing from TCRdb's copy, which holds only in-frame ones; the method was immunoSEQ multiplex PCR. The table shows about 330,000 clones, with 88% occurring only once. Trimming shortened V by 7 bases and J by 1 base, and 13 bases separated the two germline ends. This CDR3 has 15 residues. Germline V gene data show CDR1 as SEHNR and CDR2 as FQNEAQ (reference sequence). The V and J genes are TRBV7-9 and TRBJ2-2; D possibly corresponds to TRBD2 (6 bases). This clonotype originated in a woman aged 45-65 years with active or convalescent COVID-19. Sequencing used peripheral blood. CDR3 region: CASIGRERNTGELFF. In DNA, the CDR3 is TGTGCCAGCATCGGGCGGGAAAGGAACACCGGGGAGCTGTTTTTT.